This T cell receptor beta chain was sequenced in a study of regulatory T cells in long-lasting Graves disease. Study-wide context: Graves' disease counted as persistent after over 5 years of antithyroid drugs with positive TSH receptor antibodies.

Sequencing libraries for TCR beta were prepared with iRepertoire HTBI primers and Arm-PCR of CDR3 regions. Each CDR3 protein is one row after TCRdb ran MiXCR on the multiplex PCR reads. The top ten clones hold 40% to 50% of a sample with 600,000 to 850,000 distinct CDR3 sequences, around 30% of them seen once. The germline V gene encodes CDR1 SGHRS and CDR2 YFSETQ. Trimming took off 5 bases at V and 2 bases at J, with 10 bases between the two ends. The CDR3 is made up of 13 amino acids. Time point given: persistent/refractory GD, antithyroid drugs over 5 years with positive TRAb. The TCR library used RNA extracted from PBMCs.

This TCR came from a female donor with Graves disease. The gene calls are TRBV5-1 and TRBJ1-2, with D possibly matching TRBD1 (5 bases). The specimen was peripheral blood mononuclear cells (PBMCs), collected when the disease was refractory, from a patient treated with antithyroid drugs. The chain's CDR3 is CASSWTQNYGYTF. The CDR3 DNA is TGCGCCAGCAGTTGGACACAGAACTATGGCTACACCTTC.